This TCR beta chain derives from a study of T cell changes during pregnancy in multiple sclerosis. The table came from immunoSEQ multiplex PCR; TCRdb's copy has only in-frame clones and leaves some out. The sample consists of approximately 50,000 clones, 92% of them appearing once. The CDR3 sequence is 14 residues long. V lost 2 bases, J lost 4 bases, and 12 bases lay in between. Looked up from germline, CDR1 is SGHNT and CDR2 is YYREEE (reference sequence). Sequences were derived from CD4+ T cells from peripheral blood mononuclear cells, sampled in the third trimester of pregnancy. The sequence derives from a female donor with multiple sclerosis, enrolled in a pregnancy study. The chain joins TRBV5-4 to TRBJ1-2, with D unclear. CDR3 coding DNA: TGTGCCAGCAGCTTAGGAGTAGGCGCCTATGGCTACACCTTC. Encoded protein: CASSLGVGAYGYTF. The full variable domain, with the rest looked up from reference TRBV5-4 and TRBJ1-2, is ETGVTQSPTHLIKTRGQQVTLRCSSQSGHNTVSWYQQALGQGPQFIFQYYREEENGRGNFPPRFSGLQFPNYSSELNVNALELDDSALYLCASSLGVGAYGYTFGSGTRLTVV.